The table lists the clone carrying this T cell receptor (beta chain) with a count of one. Its antigen is as yet unknown. This CDR3 is 16 amino acids long. Germline CDR1 SGHVS, CDR2 FQNEAQ. V dropped 5 bases and J dropped 3; count of bases not matched to a gene: 6. This entry belongs to a study of cytomegalovirus exposure and HLA in healthy donors. Study-level background: It was reported in a later analysis that the 120 or so validation repertoires used the same platform as the roughly 640 first-cohort repertoires.

Points from the study as a whole: A subsequent analysis found that TCR clusters from the first cohort also tended to co-occur in the approximately 130 validation repertoires, with 90% to 95% of cluster scores above 0. The study recorded 150 to 200 TCR beta chains that were cytomegalovirus-associated. Diagnosis of cytomegalovirus status made by the classifier reportedly showed high specificity and sensitivity.

Generated by immunoSEQ multiplex PCR, the TCRdb table keeps only in-frame clones and is missing some. The repertoire holds some 120,000 clones, with around 90% as singletons. This sequence originates from a young woman in good health and CMV-seronegative. This sequence joins TRBV7-8 and TRBJ2-1; 11 nucleotides line up with TRBD2. What was sequenced was PBMCs. The DNA for the CDR3 is TGTGCCAGCAGCCCGACTAGCGGGACAATCTACAATGAGCAGTTCTTC. It is translated as CASSPTSGTIYNEQFF.